This T cell receptor (beta chain) was sequenced in a study of preoperative IRX-2 immunotherapy in early breast cancer (dated by TCRdb to 2018 to 2020). This clone was detected a few times. Its cognate antigen has yet to be identified. No qualities accompany the bases; no much larger clone lies one base away. The treatment or condition label for this specimen denotes: preoperative locoregional IRX-2 cytokine immunotherapy. The samples were obtained from a phase Ib study that tested preoperative, locoregional IRX-2 cytokine immunotherapy designed to prime immune responses. The donors were early-stage breast cancer patients who were given IRX-2 prior to surgery. The library was prepared using the immunoSEQ multiplex PCR assay. TCRdb took this table from immuneACCESS and kept in-frame rearrangements with V and J called. Such tables lack part of the clones; where checked against another copy, unresolved V genes explain under half of the gap, and the rest is unexplained. The sample has a few thousand clones on record, around 69% of them singletons. The top ten clonotypes cover 15% of the sample.

The clonotype comes from a human donor with breast cancer. The material was tumor tissue, obtained after IRX-2 immunotherapy.

CDR3 reads: CAIQGGARNEQYF. The sequence in DNA is TGTGCCATTCAAGGGGGGGCAAGGAACGAGCAGTACTTC. The receptor chain draws on TRBV6-8 and TRBJ2-7; TRBD2 might be the D gene, on 7 matching bases. V lost 10 bases and J lost 5 bases; the stretch between them is 18 bases long. CDR1 and CDR2, per the germline V gene, are MNHGY and SAAAGT. From cysteine to phenylalanine, the CDR3 is 13 amino acids long. The retained sequence is limited to the CDR3, 39 bases, with the frame set at the first base.